Shown below are 23 T cell receptor beta chains from a single sample sequenced in a study of T cells in Graves' hyperthyroidism and ophthalmopathy. Authors of the study amplified TCR beta CDR3 regions from RNA transcripts. A first-round RT-PCR of the TCR CDR3 used the HTBI primer set. TCRdb ran MiXCR on the multiplex PCR reads and lists one entry per CDR3 protein. This sample carries 250,000 to 350,000 distinct CDR3 sequences, around 20% of them seen once, and the ten largest clones take about 60%. The material sequenced was blood. These receptors all stem from a man younger than 45 with Graves' ophthalmopathy.

The chain uses TRBV15 and TRBJ1-1; TRBD1 is a possible D gene (5 bases). The CDR3 is 13 residues long. V lost 2 bases and J lost 11, with 15 bases in between. Germline CDR1 is LNHNV and CDR2 is YYDKDF (reference sequence). The DNA for the CDR3 is TGTGCCACCAGCAGAAACCGGGGGATTGAGGCTTTCTTT. It specifies CATSRNRGIEAFF.

This chain links TRBV19 with TRBJ2-2; D not resolved. Trimming shortened V by 2 bases and J by 11 bases, and 15 bases separated the two germline ends. The CDR3 contains 14 residues. The V gene's germline CDR1 is LNHDA and CDR2 SQIVND (reference sequence). The CDR3: CASSIMASTRELFF. The CDR3 coding sequence is TGTGCCAGTAGTATAATGGCGTCAACTCGAGAGCTGTTTTTT.

This clonotype was observed a handful of times. This sequence joins TRBV7-3 and TRBJ2-3; D is perhaps TRBD2 (7 bases). V lost 2 bases and J 4 bases, leaving 13 bases between the germline ends. The CDR3 loop spans 15 amino acids. Germline CDR1 reads SGHTA; CDR2 reads FQGTGA. The CDR3 DNA reads TGTGCCAGCAGCTTAGGGGGGGCTTTGGCAGATACGCAGTATTTT. It codes for CASSLGGALADTQYF.

This clonotype has a handful of counts. The chain links TRBV5-4 to TRBJ2-2; 7 bases line up with TRBD2. CDR1 SGHNT and CDR2 YYREEE come from the germline V gene (reference sequence). The CDR3 has 14 amino acids. The V segment lost 9 bases and the J segment 0 bases; nucleotides outside the gene matches: 5. CDR3 bases: TGTGCCACGAAGCGGGACCCGAACACCGGGGAGCTGTTTTTT. Translation: CATKRDPNTGELFF.

As for this clonotype: This may come from a read error, since a much larger clone is one base off. This chain's CDR3 is CASSPIGYGAGNPNEQFF. Written as DNA, the CDR3 is TGTGCCAGCAGTCCCATCGGGTACGGGGCGGGTAACCCCAATGAGCAGTTCTTC. This sequence joins TRBV27 and TRBJ2-1; the D gene could be TRBD1 or TRBD2 (5 bases each). This CDR3 is built from 18 residues. Germline loops: CDR1 MNHEY, CDR2 SMNVEV (reference sequence). Between the trimmed V and J ends, which lost 5 bases and 6 bases, there was a span of 26 bases.

The chain couples TRBV7-3 to TRBJ2-2, with TRBD2 identical over 9 bases. Trimming cost V 1 base and J 2 bases; bases outside gene matches: 8. The CDR3 totals 18 residues. Germline CDR1 SGHTA, CDR2 FQGTGA. DNA for the CDR3: TGTGCCAGCAGCTTAATGGGTAGCGGGAGCCGAAACACCGGGGAGCTGTTTTTT. Translated, it gives CASSLMGSGSRNTGELFF.

The rearrangement links TRBV30 to TRBJ1-6; possible D gene TRBD1, 5 bases. V lost 3 bases and J lost 10, with 16 bases in between. CDR1 is GTSNPN, CDR2 SVGIG, per germline (reference sequence). The CDR3 has 14 residues. The DNA for the CDR3 is TGTGCCTGGAGCCAGGGTTCCTCTTGGTCACCCCTCCACTTT. Translated, it gives CAWSQGSSWSPLHF.

This clonotype occurred many times. The chain links TRBV2 to TRBJ2-3; either TRBD1 or TRBD2 may supply D (6 bases each). This CDR3 has 16 residues. Germline lookup yields CDR1 SNHLY and CDR2 FYNNEI. Trimming removed 3 bases from V and 1 base from J, with 14 bases in between. The CDR3 DNA is TGTGCCAGCAGTGATCGGGGGCTGTCTGGCACAGATACGCAGTATTTT. This gives the protein CASSDRGLSGTDTQYF.

V is TRBV2 and J is TRBJ2-4; 9 bases are shared with TRBD1. J was trimmed by 4 bases and V by 7 bases; bases with no gene match: 11. CDR3 size: 16 residues. Germline values: CDR1 SNHLY, CDR2 FYNNEI. The CDR3 bases are TGTGCCAGCACCTTATTCGGACAGGGGATTAAAAACATTCAGTACTTC. Translating it yields CASTLFGQGIKNIQYF.

This clonotype was recorded a few times. The V gene is TRBV20-1, the J gene TRBJ2-7; 9 bases map to TRBD2. V lost 3 bases, J lost 7 bases, and 13 bases stayed unmatched. Germline CDR1 is DFQATT and CDR2 is SNEGSKA (reference sequence). There are 15 residues in the CDR3. The CDR3 loop is CSASGIVAGVGEQYF. The CDR3 nucleotides are TGCAGTGCTAGCGGTATAGTAGCGGGAGTCGGGGAGCAGTACTTC.

This clonotype has a count of ten or more. J is TRBJ2-7 and V is TRBV2; a possible D gene is TRBD1 (6 bases). The CDR3 has 14 amino acids. Germline V gene sequence: CDR1 SNHLY, CDR2 FYNNEI. Between the trimmed V and J ends, which lost 2 bases and 0 bases, there was a span of 8 bases. The CDR3 protein is CASSEQGSSYEQYF. In DNA form, the CDR3 reads TGTGCCAGCAGTGAACAGGGGAGCTCCTACGAGCAGTACTTC. The full variable domain, with the rest looked up from reference TRBV2 and TRBJ2-7, is EPEVTQTPSHQVTQMGQEVILRCVPISNHLYFYWYRQILGQKVEFLVSFYNNEISEKSEIFDDQFSVERPDGSNFTLKIRSTKLEDSAMYFCASSEQGSSYEQYFGPGTRLTVT.

The V and J genes are TRBV28 and TRBJ1-6; no clear D gene. Germline CDR1 MDHEN, CDR2 SYDVKM. This CDR3 has 13 residues. V was cut by 10 bases and J by 5 bases, with 12 bases left in between. DNA for the CDR3: TGTGCCACCCTAGGGCCTGATAATTCACCCCTCCACTTT. This gives the protein CATLGPDNSPLHF.

This clonotype was observed at least ten times. V and J are TRBV5-1 and TRBJ2-7; unclear D gene. V lost 0 bases to trimming and J lost 1 base, with 8 bases between them. CDR1 and CDR2 from the germline V gene are SGHRS and YFSETQ. The CDR3 length is 14 residues. The CDR3 protein is CASSLVGNSYEQYF. The DNA for the CDR3 is TGCGCCAGCAGCTTGGTGGGGAATTCCTACGAGCAGTACTTC.

This clonotype showed up just a few times. The chain couples TRBV4-1 to TRBJ2-5, with 7 bases identical to TRBD1. From germline, CDR1 is MGHRA and CDR2 YSYEKL. J gave up 2 bases and V 1 base, and 4 bases lay outside the gene matches. The CDR3 length is 15 residues. In nucleotides, the CDR3 is TGCGCCAGCAGCCAAGCCACGACAGGGCAAGAGACCCAGTACTTC. Translated, it gives CASSQATTGQETQYF.

This clonotype was picked up a small number of times. The chain links TRBV3-1 to TRBJ2-1; D is unresolved. Between the trimmed V and J ends, which lost 0 bases and 2 bases, there was a span of 14 bases. Germline assignment: CDR1 LGHDT and CDR2 YNNKEL (reference sequence). This CDR3 comprises 17 residues. The chain's CDR3 is CASSQDGPLDPYNEQFF. Here the CDR3 DNA reads TGTGCCAGCAGCCAAGACGGACCCCTAGATCCCTACAATGAGCAGTTCTTC.

A word on this clonotype: The junction differs from germline at one of its ends, possibly a read error. The chain uses TRBV11-2 and TRBJ2-2; 7 bases line up with TRBD2. In germline, CDR1 is SGHAT, CDR2 FQNNGV. The CDR3 has 17 amino acids. In DNA, the CDR3 is TGTGCCAGCAGCTTAGTGGGGCTAGCGGTTAACACCGGGGAGTTGTTTTTT. It translates to CASSLVGLAVNTGELFF.

V is TRBV30 and J is TRBJ2-2; D uncertain. The germline V and J ends were trimmed by 2 bases and 1 base, with 11 bases remaining between them. The CDR3 sequence is 15 residues long. Germline loops: CDR1 GTSNPN, CDR2 SVGIG (reference sequence). CDR3 nucleotides: TGTGCCTGGAGTCCCCCCGGTATGAACACCGGGGAGCTGTTTTTT. This sequence encodes CAWSPPGMNTGELFF.

This chain connects TRBV28 to TRBJ2-7, with D possibly TRBD2 on 7 matching bases. Trimming took 5 bases from V and 1 from J, leaving 12 bases between them. Germline loops: CDR1 MDHEN, CDR2 SYDVKM. CDR3 length: 14 amino acids. The CDR3 is CASSRGGESYEQYF. The CDR3 DNA is TGTGCCAGCAGTAGGGGGGGAGAATCCTACGAGCAGTACTTC.

This clonotype was counted a few times. The DNA for the CDR3 is TGCAGTGCTAGAGCCCTGGGACAGGGGGGGAGTAGGGCTGAAGCTTTCTTT. Protein sequence: CSARALGQGGSRAEAFF. The V call is TRBV20-1, the J call TRBJ1-1; 11 bases line up with TRBD1. CDR3 size: 17 residues. Germline-derived CDR1 and CDR2 are DFQATT and SNEGSKA (reference sequence). Unmatched junction bases numbered 13, after V lost 1 base and J lost 6 bases.

Of note for this clonotype: A much more abundant neighbour one base away suggests this may be a read error. The chain is built from TRBV2 and TRBJ2-3, with D perhaps given as TRBD1 or TRBD2 (5 bases each). CDR3 size: 12 residues. Germline V gene data show CDR1 as SNHLY and CDR2 as FYNNEI. V shed 6 bases and J shed 6 bases, with 10 bases lying between them. The CDR3 reads CASRRGADTQYF. Written as DNA, the CDR3 is TGTGCCAGCAGACGGGGCGCCGATACGCAGTATTTT.

The chain has TRBV27 and TRBJ1-1, with D unresolved. The germline V gene encodes CDR1 MNHEY and CDR2 SMNVEV (reference sequence). V shed 2 bases and J shed 7 bases, with 26 bases lying between them. The CDR3 loop spans 18 amino acids. The CDR3 reads CASSLKPRAQILLGEAFF. CDR3 nucleotides: TGTGCCAGCAGTTTAAAGCCCCGGGCCCAAATCCTTCTTGGTGAAGCTTTCTTT.

The chain couples TRBV3-1 to TRBJ2-7, with D possibly matching TRBD2 (7 bases). The V and J ends lost 3 bases and 0 bases respectively, with 18 bases between them. The germline gives CDR1 LGHDT, CDR2 YNNKEL (reference sequence). This CDR3 has 17 amino acids. CDR3 in amino acids: CASSHHGGGRASYEQYF. In nucleotides, the CDR3 is TGTGCCAGCAGCCACCACGGAGGGGGGAGGGCCTCCTACGAGCAGTACTTC.

This clonotype has a handful of counts. The chain combines TRBV12-3 or TRBV12-4 with TRBJ2-7; D might be TRBD2 (6 bases). This CDR3 region has 14 residues. The ends were cut back, 3 bases at V and 6 bases at J, with 15 bases in the middle. The CDR3 coding sequence is TGTGCCAGCAGTTTTGGGCGGGGATACGTCGAGCAGTACTTC. Its protein is CASSFGRGYVEQYF.